This TCR beta chain is from a study of cytomegalovirus exposure and HLA in healthy donors. This clone was seen a single time. Sequenced by immunoSEQ multiplex PCR; TCRdb stores in-frame clones only, minus some. The top ten clones hold 2.5% to 4% of a sample with some 40,000 clones, roughly 91% of them seen once. The length of the CDR3 is 12 residues. Germline CDR1 is GTSNPN and CDR2 is SVGIG (reference sequence). With V trimmed by 1 base and J by 5 bases, 2 bases remained unmatched. These donors were members of the 120-subject validation cohort, a group separate from the approximately 680-subject first cohort.

The sequencing sample was made of PBMCs. The receptor was derived from a man younger than 35 in good health and CMV-seronegative. V and J are TRBV30 and TRBJ2-7; 7 nucleotides agree with TRBD2. The CDR3 is CAWSGRGDEQYF. The CDR3 nucleotides are TGTGCCTGGAGTGGTCGGGGGGACGAGCAGTACTTC. Full variable domain (remainder filled in from reference TRBV30 and TRBJ2-7): SQTIHQWPATLVQPVGSPLSLECTVEGTSNPNLYWYRQAAGRGLQLLFYSVGIGQISSEVPQNLSASRPQDRQFILSSKKLLLSDSGFYLCAWSGRGDEQYFGPGTRLTVT.